This entry features one T cell receptor beta chain sequence. Some clones are missing from TCRdb's copy, which holds only in-frame ones; the method was immunoSEQ multiplex PCR. The sample holds tens of thousands of clones, 85% seen once. The record originates from a study of OX40 agonist ivuxolimab in advanced cancers. The starting material was CD4+ or CD8+ T cells sorted from blood, obtained in a trial of the OX40 agonist ivuxolimab. The source is an adult with an advanced solid tumor such as melanoma, head and neck, liver or kidney cancer.

CDR3 protein: CASSLGSIQETQYF. The CDR3 bases are TGTGCCAGCAGCTTGGGTAGCATCCAAGAGACCCAGTACTTC. V gene TRBV5-4 combines with J gene TRBJ2-5, with D uncertain. Germline V CDR1 and CDR2: SGHNT, YYREEE (reference sequence). Trimming left V 0 bases short and J 1 base short, with 7 bases between. This CDR3 comprises 14 residues.